Listed below are T cell receptor beta chains from one sample, sequenced in a study of tumor-infiltrating lymphocytes in primary liver carcinoma. TCRdb redid the calling of the multiplex PCR reads with MiXCR, one entry per CDR3 protein. The table has 330,000 or so distinct CDR3 sequences, about two thirds seen once; the top ten hold 5% to 6.5%. Sequenced: peripheral blood. The origin of the receptors is a man between 40 and 49 years old with primary liver carcinoma and hepatitis B virus infection. Both conserved end residues are part of each CDR3. The order of the fields is clone size, J gene, D gene, V gene, CDR3 DNA, CDR3 protein. D genes are given only for firm matches. Size is stated for part of the rows, as once, few or many counts, or as a class when the clone is expanded.

size: many; J: TRBJ2-7; D: TRBD2; V: TRBV4-2; DNA: TGTGCCAGCAGCCAAGTTGCGGCTAGCGGATACTACGAGCAGTACTTC; CDR3: CASSQVAASGYYEQYF
size: -; J: TRBJ1-4; D: -; V: TRBV11-2; DNA: TGTGCCAGCAGCTCACGCCAGGGAGCAGCGATAAATGAAAAACTGTTTTTT; CDR3: CASSSRQGAAINEKLFF
size: -; J: TRBJ1-3; D: -; V: TRBV7-8; DNA: TGTGCCAGCAGCTTATTCATACCTCAGGGCAGGACATGGGCTGGAAACACCATATATTTT; CDR3: CASSLFIPQGRTWAGNTIYF
size: -; J: TRBJ2-1; D: -; V: TRBV6-1; DNA: TGTGCCAGCAGTGAAAACGGGATATCCTACAATGAGCAGTTCTTC; CDR3: CASSENGISYNEQFF
size: -; J: TRBJ2-1; D: -; V: TRBV14; DNA: TGTGGCAGCAACCAAGTTGCGGGACTGTACAATGAGCAGTTCTTC; CDR3: CGSNQVAGLYNEQFF
size: -; J: TRBJ2-7; D: -; V: TRBV7-9; DNA: TGTGCCAGCGTTCGGGCAGGCTACGAGCAGTACTTC; CDR3: CASVRAGYEQYF
size: -; J: TRBJ1-2; D: -; V: TRBV7-2; DNA: TGTGCCAGCAGCTTTGGGGACATTGGCTACACCTTC; CDR3: CASSFGDIGYTF
size: medium-sized; J: TRBJ2-3; D: -; V: TRBV11-2; DNA: TGTGCCAGCAGCTTAGAGGCCGCAGATACGCAGTATTTT; CDR3: CASSLEAADTQYF
size: -; J: TRBJ2-2; D: TRBD2; V: TRBV5-1; DNA: TGCGCCAGCACGACCGGGAGGGCCTTTGGCACCGGGGAGCTGCTTTTT; CDR3: CASTTGRAFGTGELLF
size: -; J: TRBJ2-2; D: -; V: TRBV11-2; DNA: TGTGCCAGCAGCTTAGGATCCAGGGAACTGTTTTTT; CDR3: CASSLGSRELFF
size: -; J: TRBJ2-5; D: -; V: TRBV11-2; DNA: TGTGCCAGTATCTTAGGAACGGGCAGTCAAGAGATCCAGTACTTC; CDR3: CASILGTGSQEIQYF
size: -; J: TRBJ2-2; D: -; V: TRBV29-1; DNA: TGTAGCGTTGTGGAGACCACCGGGGAGCTGTTTTTT; CDR3: CSVVETTGELFF
size: -; J: TRBJ2-2; D: -; V: TRBV19; DNA: TGTGCCAGTGCTCCAATCGTAGCGAACACCGGGGAGCTGTTTTTT; CDR3: CASAPIVANTGELFF
size: few; J: TRBJ2-7; D: TRBD2; V: TRBV11-2; DNA: TGTTCCAGCAGCGAGGGACTAGCGCCCACCTTTGACGAGCAGTACTTC; CDR3: CSSSEGLAPTFDEQYF
size: -; J: TRBJ2-7; D: -; V: TRBV7-9; DNA: TGTGCCAGCAGGCAAGGGAACTCCTGCGAGCAGTACTTC; CDR3: CASRQGNSCEQYF
size: -; J: TRBJ2-7; D: TRBD1; V: TRBV6-6; DNA: TGTGCCAGCAGTTACTTGGACAGGGCCCACAAGCAGTACTTC; CDR3: CASSYLDRAHKQYF
size: -; J: TRBJ1-1; D: -; V: TRBV11-2; DNA: TGTGCCAGCAGTTCCGGGGGACCATACACTGAAGCTTTCTTT; CDR3: CASSSGGPYTEAFF
size: many; J: TRBJ2-2; D: -; V: TRBV10-2; DNA: TGCGCCAGCAGTGAGGCGGGGCTAAACACCGGGGAGCTGTTTTTT; CDR3: CASSEAGLNTGELFF
size: -; J: TRBJ2-5; D: TRBD2; V: TRBV5-1; DNA: TGCGCCAGCAGCTTGGCTGGACTAGCGGGAGAAGAGACCCAGTACTTC; CDR3: CASSLAGLAGEETQYF
size: -; J: TRBJ1-1; D: TRBD1; V: TRBV5-1; DNA: TGCACCAGCAGCAAAGACAGGGGGAACACTGAAGCTTTCTTT; CDR3: CTSSKDRGNTEAFF
size: -; J: TRBJ2-3; D: TRBD2; V: TRBV11-2; DNA: TGTGCCAGCAGCGCTAGCGGGAGGGCCATAGATACGCAGTATTTT; CDR3: CASSASGRAIDTQYF
size: -; J: TRBJ1-5; D: TRBD1; V: TRBV5-5; DNA: TGTGCCGGCAGCCTAGAAGGGACAGGCATCGCGCCCCAGCATTTT; CDR3: CAGSLEGTGIAPQHF
size: few; J: TRBJ2-7; D: -; V: TRBV6-1; DNA: TGTGCCAGCAGTGACCCCAGGGGCGGGAGCCACGAGCAGTACTTC; CDR3: CASSDPRGGSHEQYF
size: many; J: TRBJ2-5; D: TRBD1; V: TRBV11-2; DNA: TGTGCCAGCAGCTGGCGGACAGGGAATTCCCAAGAGACCCAGTACTTC; CDR3: CASSWRTGNSQETQYF
size: -; J: TRBJ1-1; D: TRBD1; V: TRBV6-5; DNA: TGTGCCAGCGGTAGGACAGGTCTGCCCCTCGACACTGAAGCTTTCTTT; CDR3: CASGRTGLPLDTEAFF
size: -; J: TRBJ1-1; D: TRBD1; V: TRBV2; DNA: TGTGCCAGCATTAGGACAGGCACGAACACTGAAGCTTTCTTT; CDR3: CASIRTGTNTEAFF
size: -; J: TRBJ2-5; D: -; V: TRBV6-6; DNA: TGTGCCAGCGGTCATACTCAGACCCAGTACTTC; CDR3: CASGHTQTQYF
size: -; J: TRBJ1-6; D: -; V: TRBV11-2; DNA: TGTGCCAGCAGTCCCAGGCTTGATAATTCACCCCTCCACTTT; CDR3: CASSPRLDNSPLHF
size: -; J: TRBJ2-7; D: -; V: TRBV11-2; DNA: TGTGTCAGCAGCCTATCTGTCGGAATATCCTACGAGCAGCACTTC; CDR3: CVSSLSVGISYEQHF
size: few; J: TRBJ2-3; D: TRBD1; V: TRBV10-3; DNA: TGTGCCATCAGTGAGCGGACAGGGGCCAGCACAGATACGCAGTATTTT; CDR3: CAISERTGASTDTQYF
size: -; J: TRBJ2-5; D: -; V: TRBV4-3; DNA: TGCGCCAGCAGCCGAGATTTTGGGACCCAATACTTC; CDR3: CASSRDFGTQYF
size: many; J: TRBJ1-6; D: -; V: TRBV6-6; DNA: TGTGCCAGCAGTTACTCGGTTGGCAGGGGAGAAAATTCACCCCTCCACTTT; CDR3: CASSYSVGRGENSPLHF
size: once; J: TRBJ2-7; D: -; V: TRBV11-2; DNA: TGTGCCAGCAGCCTTAAGGGCCACGAGCAGTACTTC; CDR3: CASSLKGHEQYF
size: -; J: TRBJ1-3; D: -; V: TRBV7-2; DNA: TGTGCCAGCAGGTCCCGTGTCAGCGACACCATATATTTT; CDR3: CASRSRVSDTIYF
size: -; J: TRBJ2-7; D: TRBD2; V: TRBV14; DNA: TGTGCCAGCGGCCATCGGCGGGAGGGCTTATACGAGCAGTACTTC; CDR3: CASGHRREGLYEQYF
size: -; J: TRBJ2-3; D: TRBD2; V: TRBV14; DNA: TGCGCCAGCAGCCAATCGGTTAGCGGGAGACTGAAAGGTACGCAGTATTTT; CDR3: CASSQSVSGRLKGTQYF
size: -; J: TRBJ1-1; D: -; V: TRBV6-1; DNA: TGTGCCAGCAGAATCACCACCGTGGGGGCTCTCTTT; CDR3: CASRITTVGALF
size: -; J: TRBJ2-7; D: TRBD2; V: TRBV5-1; DNA: TGCGCCAGCAGCATGCTGGGGGACTATGAGCAGTACTTC; CDR3: CASSMLGDYEQYF
size: many; J: TRBJ2-5; D: TRBD2; V: TRBV11-1; DNA: TGTGCCAGCAGCCCACCCCTAGCGGGGAAAGAGACCCAGTACTTC; CDR3: CASSPPLAGKETQYF
size: -; J: TRBJ2-7; D: -; V: TRBV30; DNA: TGTGCCTGGAGTGTTTTCAGGCTAGAGCAGTACTTC; CDR3: CAWSVFRLEQYF
size: -; J: TRBJ1-2; D: TRBD1; V: TRBV20-1; DNA: TGCAGTGCAATGGGACAGGCAAATGTCTACACCTTC; CDR3: CSAMGQANVYTF